This T cell receptor (beta chain) was sequenced in a study of molecular identifiers for immune sequencing clone quantification. Findings and caveats of the study: Identical TCR molecules sharing a barcode could underestimate highly expanded clone sizes. Spiked TCR RNA from one Jurkat cell reportedly showed up when mixed among 850,000 to 1,000,000 naive cells. Clones above 20 RNA copies contained over 98% of effector molecules and under 1% of naive molecules.

Naive CD8 libraries came from roughly 20,000 to 1,000,000 sorted cells with 10%, 30% or 50% RNA. This clonotype was found many times. Its antigen is unidentified. TCRdb re-analysed the PCR reads in MiXCR, keeping a single row per CDR3 protein. The table lists some 70,000 distinct CDR3 sequences, 15% to 20% of them singletons. Per the germline V gene, CDR1 is MDHEN and CDR2 is SYDVKM. This CDR3 region has 17 residues. V dropped 7 bases and J dropped 0; count of bases not matched to a gene: 13. The rearrangement joins TRBV28 to TRBJ1-1; 8 bases match TRBD1. Sequencing was carried out using naive CD8+ T cells from blood, with Jurkat cell RNA spiked in. Specified subset: FACS-sorted CD8+CD4-CCR7+CD45RA+ naive T cells. This clonotype was sampled from a human donor in good health. Some libraries in this study had Jurkat cell RNA spiked in. The CDR3 nucleotides read TGTGCCAGCACCCTCAGGGGGACAGGCAACATGAACACTGAAGCTTTCTTT. It is translated as CASTLRGTGNMNTEAFF.